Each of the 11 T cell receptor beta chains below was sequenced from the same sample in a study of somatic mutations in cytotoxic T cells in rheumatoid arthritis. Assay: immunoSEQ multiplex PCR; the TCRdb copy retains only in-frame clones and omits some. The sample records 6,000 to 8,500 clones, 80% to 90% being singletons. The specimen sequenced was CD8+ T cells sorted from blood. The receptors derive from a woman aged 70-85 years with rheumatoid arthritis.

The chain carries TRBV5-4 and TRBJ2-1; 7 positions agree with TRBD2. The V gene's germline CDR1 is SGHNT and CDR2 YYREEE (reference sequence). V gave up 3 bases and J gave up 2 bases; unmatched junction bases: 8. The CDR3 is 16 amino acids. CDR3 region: CASSSGRKGAYNEQFF. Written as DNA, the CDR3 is TGTGCCAGCAGCTCCGGGAGGAAGGGCGCCTACAATGAGCAGTTCTTC.

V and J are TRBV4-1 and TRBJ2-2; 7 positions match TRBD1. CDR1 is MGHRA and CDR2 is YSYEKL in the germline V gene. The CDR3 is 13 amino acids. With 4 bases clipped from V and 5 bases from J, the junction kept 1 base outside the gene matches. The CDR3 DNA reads TGCGCCAGCAGCCCGACAGGGACCGGGGAGCTGTTTTTT. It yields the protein CASSPTGTGELFF.

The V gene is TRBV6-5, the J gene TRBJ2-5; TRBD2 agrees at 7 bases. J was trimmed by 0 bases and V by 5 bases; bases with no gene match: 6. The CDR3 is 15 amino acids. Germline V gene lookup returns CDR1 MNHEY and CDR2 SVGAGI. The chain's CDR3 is CASSLTLADQETQYF. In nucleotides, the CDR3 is TGTGCCAGCAGTCTTACGCTAGCGGACCAAGAGACCCAGTACTTC.

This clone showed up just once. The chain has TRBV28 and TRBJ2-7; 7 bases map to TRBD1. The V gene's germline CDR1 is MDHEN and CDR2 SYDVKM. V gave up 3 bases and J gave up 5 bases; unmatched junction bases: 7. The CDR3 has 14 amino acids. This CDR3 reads CASSFSTGDDEQYF. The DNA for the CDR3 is TGTGCCAGCAGTTTTTCCACAGGGGATGACGAGCAGTACTTC. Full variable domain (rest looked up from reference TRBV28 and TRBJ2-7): DVKVTQSSRYLVKRTGEKVFLECVQDMDHENMFWYRQDPGLGLRLIYFSYDVKMKEKGDIPEGYSVSREKKERFSLILESASTNQTSMYLCASSFSTGDDEQYFGPGTRLTVT.

The CDR3 DNA is TGTGCCAGCAGCTTGCGGGACAGGGGATCAGCTAATGAAAAACTGTTTTTT. Translation: CASSLRDRGSANEKLFF. The chain joins TRBV13 to TRBJ1-4; TRBD1 matches at 10 bases. CDR1 is PRHDT and CDR2 is FYEKMQ in the germline V gene (reference sequence). The CDR3 spans 17 residues. V lost 3 bases, J lost 3 bases, and 7 bases stayed unmatched.

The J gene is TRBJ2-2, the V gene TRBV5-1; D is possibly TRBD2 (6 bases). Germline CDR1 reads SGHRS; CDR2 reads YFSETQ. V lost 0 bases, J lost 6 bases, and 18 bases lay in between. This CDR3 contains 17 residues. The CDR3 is CASSLAGAGKSAGELFF. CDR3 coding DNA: TGCGCCAGCAGCTTGGCCGGTGCGGGAAAGAGCGCCGGGGAGCTGTTTTTT. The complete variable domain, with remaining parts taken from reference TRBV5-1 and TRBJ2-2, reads KAGVTQTPRYLIKTRGQQVTLSCSPISGHRSVSWYQQTPGQGLQFLFEYFSETQRNKGNFPGRFSGRQFSNSRSEMNVSTLELGDSALYLCASSLAGAGKSAGELFFGEGSRLTVL.

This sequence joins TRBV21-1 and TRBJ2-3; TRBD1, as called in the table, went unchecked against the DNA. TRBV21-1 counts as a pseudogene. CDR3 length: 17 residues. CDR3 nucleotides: TGTGCCAGCAGCAACCGGGAAAGAGGGGGTTCCACAGATACGCAGTATTTT. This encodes CASSNRERGGSTDTQYF.

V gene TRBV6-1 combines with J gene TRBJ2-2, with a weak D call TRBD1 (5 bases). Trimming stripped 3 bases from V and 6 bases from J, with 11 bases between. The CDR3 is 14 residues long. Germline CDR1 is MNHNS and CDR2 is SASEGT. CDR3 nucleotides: TGTGCCAGCAGTGAGTACCAGGGTCCCGGGGAGCTGTTTTTT. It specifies CASSEYQGPGELFF.

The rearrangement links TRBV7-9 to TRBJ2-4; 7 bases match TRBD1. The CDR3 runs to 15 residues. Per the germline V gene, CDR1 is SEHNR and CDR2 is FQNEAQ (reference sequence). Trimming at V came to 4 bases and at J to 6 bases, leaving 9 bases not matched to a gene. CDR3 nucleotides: TGTGCCAGCAGCTCCGCAACACAGGGGTTAAACATTCAGTACTTC. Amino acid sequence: CASSSATQGLNIQYF.

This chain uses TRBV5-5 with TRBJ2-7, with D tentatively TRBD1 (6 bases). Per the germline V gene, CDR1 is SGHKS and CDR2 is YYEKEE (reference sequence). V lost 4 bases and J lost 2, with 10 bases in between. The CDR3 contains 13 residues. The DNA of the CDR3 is TGTGCCAGCAGCCCAGACAGGACCTACGAGCAGTACTTC. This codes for CASSPDRTYEQYF.

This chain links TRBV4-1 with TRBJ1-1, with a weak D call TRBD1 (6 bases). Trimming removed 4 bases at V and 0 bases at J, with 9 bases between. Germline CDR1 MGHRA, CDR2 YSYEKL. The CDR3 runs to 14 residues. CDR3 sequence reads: CASSRGQLNTEAFF. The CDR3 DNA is TGCGCCAGCAGCCGAGGACAGCTGAACACTGAAGCTTTCTTT.